Each of the 32 T cell receptor beta chains below was sequenced from the same sample in a study of beta chain features in type 1 diabetes. These TCRs' antigens remain unknown. The study, taken as a whole, reports: There was a moderate but significant shortening of TCRB CDR3s in all four CD4+ subsets of Type 1 diabetes patients.

The study reverse transcribed the entire isolated RNA, so it sequenced expressed TCRB transcripts. Clones were read by immunoSEQ multiplex PCR, and TCRdb kept only the in-frame ones, dropping some. The sample carries approximately 260,000 clones, around 21% recorded once. The sequencing input was naive CD4+ T cells from blood. The source of these receptors is a woman between 40 and 55 years old with type 1 diabetes.

This clone has a handful of counts. One end of the junction fails to match germline, which may point to a read error. The chain uses TRBV20-1 and TRBJ2-1; TRBD2 is a possible D gene (5 bases). This CDR3 comprises 10 residues. CDR1 DFQATT and CDR2 SNEGSKA come from the germline V gene (reference sequence). The DNA of the CDR3 is TGCAGTGCTAGGGGCTCCCTCGGGGTCTTC. It translates to CSARGSLGVF.

This sequence joins TRBV28 and TRBJ1-1; D ambiguous. Trimming left V 6 bases short and J 3 bases short, with 8 bases between. Germline V lookup: CDR1 MDHEN, CDR2 SYDVKM. This CDR3 region has 12 residues. CDR3 sequence reads: CASSGGDTEAFF. In DNA, the CDR3 is TGTGCCAGCAGCGGCGGGGACACTGAAGCTTTCTTT.

This chain links TRBV11-2 with TRBJ1-2; D is perhaps TRBD1 (6 bases). Germline V CDR1 and CDR2: SGHAT, FQNNGV. Trimming took 3 bases from V and 4 from J, leaving 12 bases between them. The CDR3 spans 14 residues. The CDR3 DNA follows: TGTGCCAGCAGCTTCGACAGGTCAAGCTATGGCTACACCTTC. Encoded protein: CASSFDRSSYGYTF.

This clone was observed a handful of times. In nucleotides, the CDR3 is TGTGCCAGCAGCCCAGGGGGAGAGACCCAGTACTTC. The encoded protein is CASSPGGETQYF. This sequence joins TRBV13 and TRBJ2-5, with 7 nucleotides matching TRBD1. This CDR3 has 12 residues. Trimming took 5 bases from V and 4 from J; bases not matched to a gene: 1. Per the germline V gene, CDR1 is PRHDT and CDR2 is FYEKMQ (reference sequence). Drawing the rest from reference TRBV13 and TRBJ2-5, the complete variable domain is AAGVIQSPRHLIKEKRETATLKCYPIPRHDTVYWYQQGPGQDPQFLISFYEKMQSDKGSIPDRFSAQQFSDYHSELNMSSLELGDSALYFCASSPGGETQYFGPGTRLLVL.

CDR3 nucleotide sequence: TGCAGTGCTAAGCCGCGCTACGAGCAGTACTTC. It yields the protein CSAKPRYEQYF. The gene calls are TRBV20-1 and TRBJ2-7; the D is unclear. In germline, CDR1 is DFQATT, CDR2 SNEGSKA (reference sequence). The CDR3 has 11 amino acids. The V end lost 4 bases, the J end lost 3 bases, and 7 bases lay between the germline ends.

V and J are TRBV18 and TRBJ1-2, with unresolved D. Germline values: CDR1 KGHSH, CDR2 LQKENI. Between the trimmed V and J ends, which lost 3 bases and 4 bases, there was a span of 9 bases. This CDR3 is 13 amino acids long. The CDR3 loop is CASSPPNSYGYTF. The CDR3 DNA follows: TGTGCCAGCTCACCTCCTAATTCCTATGGCTACACCTTC.

The chain combines TRBV5-1 with TRBJ1-5; 9 nucleotides agree with TRBD1. The CDR3 runs 14 residues. V lost 4 bases and J lost 4; bases outside the gene matches: 3. Germline CDR1 and CDR2: SGHRS and YFSETQ. Here the CDR3 reads CASSAGQGNQPQHF. CDR3 DNA: TGCGCCAGCAGCGCGGGACAGGGTAATCAGCCCCAGCATTTT.

This clone was observed a handful of times. V is TRBV9 and J is TRBJ1-1; no firm D call. Trimming cost V 0 bases and J 6 bases, with 6 bases left between them. The CDR3 is made up of 12 amino acids. Germline values: CDR1 SGDLS, CDR2 YYNGEE. The CDR3 coding sequence is TGTGCCAGCAGCGTAGACGGGGCTGAAGCTTTCTTT. Translation gives CASSVDGAEAFF.

This clone was counted between two and nine times. This rearrangement joins TRBV14 to TRBJ1-5; D gene uncertain. The CDR3 has 12 residues. The germline V gene encodes CDR1 SGHDN and CDR2 FVKESK. Between the trimmed V and J ends, which lost 5 bases and 7 bases, there was a span of 9 bases. The CDR3: CASSRPGQPQHF. CDR3 DNA sequence: TGTGCCAGCAGCAGACCCGGGCAGCCCCAGCATTTT.

The genes are TRBV28 and TRBJ1-1, with 8 bases lining up with TRBD1. The CDR3 is 13 residues long. J was trimmed by 5 bases and V by 3 bases; bases with no gene match: 2. The germline CDR1 and CDR2 sequences are MDHEN and SYDVKM. CDR3 DNA sequence: TGTGCCAGCAGTTTGACAGGGGTGACTGAAGCTTTCTTT. This encodes CASSLTGVTEAFF. The complete variable domain, with remaining parts taken from reference TRBV28 and TRBJ1-1, reads DVKVTQSSRYLVKRTGEKVFLECVQDMDHENMFWYRQDPGLGLRLIYFSYDVKMKEKGDIPEGYSVSREKKERFSLILESASTNQTSMYLCASSLTGVTEAFFGQGTRLTVV.

This clone was picked up a small number of times. The gene calls are TRBV5-4 and TRBJ2-5; 10 bases map to TRBD2. The CDR3 has 16 amino acids. Germline CDR1 and CDR2: SGHNT and YYREEE (reference sequence). With V trimmed by 1 base and J by 5 bases, 8 bases remained unmatched. CDR3 bases: TGTGCCAGCAGCTTGACTAGCGGGGCCTGGGGGGAGACCCAGTACTTC. Translating gives CASSLTSGAWGETQYF.

This clone has just a few counts. The rearrangement joins TRBV4-1 to TRBJ1-5, with D perhaps TRBD1 (5 bases). The V and J ends lost 1 base and 4 bases respectively, with 8 bases between them. The V gene's germline CDR1 is MGHRA and CDR2 YSYEKL. This CDR3 has 14 amino acids. CDR3 in amino acids: CASSQAGGNQPQHF. CDR3 DNA: TGCGCCAGCAGCCAAGCGGGGGGAAATCAGCCCCAGCATTTT.

The chain has TRBV2 and TRBJ1-4, with D perhaps matching TRBD1 (5 bases). The V gene lost 7 bases and the J gene lost 3 bases, with 12 bases spanning the gap. Germline V CDR1 and CDR2: SNHLY, FYNNEI. This CDR3 has 14 amino acids. CDR3 in amino acids: CASIRTIANEKLFF. CDR3 DNA: TGTGCCAGCATCAGGACAATAGCTAATGAAAAACTGTTTTTT.

This clone was counted only a few times. The rearrangement joins TRBV28 to TRBJ2-5, with D possibly matching TRBD2 (5 bases). The CDR3 extends over 12 amino acids. CDR1 is MDHEN, CDR2 SYDVKM, per germline. Trimming took off 11 bases at V and 7 bases at J, with 17 bases between the two ends. In DNA form, the CDR3 reads TGTGCCGTCCCCTCCGGGATCGGGACCCAGTACTTC. Protein: CAVPSGIGTQYF.

This clone turned up a few times. V usage is TRBV7-2 and J usage is TRBJ2-6, with TRBD2 as a possible D gene (6 bases). The V end was cut by 3 bases, the J end by 2 bases, with 8 bases between. This CDR3 is built from 15 residues. Per germline, CDR1 SGHTA and CDR2 FQGNSA. CDR3 in amino acids: CASSLREAGANVLTF. For the CDR3, the DNA is TGTGCCAGCAGCTTGAGGGAGGCTGGGGCCAACGTCCTGACTTTC.

The CDR3 loop is CASSENGIGQPQHF. CDR3 sequence (DNA): TGTGCCAGCAGTGAAAACGGGATTGGTCAGCCCCAGCATTTT. This rearrangement joins TRBV2 to TRBJ1-5; D gene uncertain. V shed 2 bases and J shed 6 bases, with 11 bases lying between them. Germline V CDR1 and CDR2: SNHLY, FYNNEI. The CDR3 is 14 amino acids.

This clone was recorded a few times. CDR3: CASSVGGDHPYEQYF. CDR3 sequence (DNA): TGTGCCAGCAGCGTCGGGGGGGACCATCCCTACGAGCAGTACTTC. This chain links TRBV9 with TRBJ2-7, with 8 nucleotides matching TRBD2. This CDR3 has 15 amino acids. Germline V gene lookup returns CDR1 SGDLS and CDR2 YYNGEE. Unmatched junction bases numbered 6, after V lost 2 bases and J lost 2 bases. The entire variable domain, with the rest obtained from reference TRBV9 and TRBJ2-7, is as follows: DSGVTQTPKHLITATGQRVTLRCSPRSGDLSVYWYQQSLDQGLQFLIQYYNGEERAKGNILERFSAQQFPDLHSELNLSSLELGDSALYFCASSVGGDHPYEQYFGPGTRLTVT.

This clone showed up just a few times. The chain couples TRBV19 to TRBJ2-1, with 7 bases lining up with TRBD1. This CDR3 has 15 amino acids. Germline CDR1 reads LNHDA; CDR2 reads SQIVND (reference sequence). V lost 6 bases, J lost 7 bases, and 12 bases stayed unmatched. CDR3 bases: TGTGCCAGTAGCACCGACAGGGTAAAGGAAAATGAGCAGTTCTTC. Protein sequence: CASSTDRVKENEQFF.

This chain uses TRBV9 with TRBJ2-2; 7 positions agree with TRBD2. Germline assignment: CDR1 SGDLS and CDR2 YYNGEE. V trimming: 3 bases; J trimming: 3 bases; junction bases outside the gene matches: 5. The CDR3 runs to 15 residues. CDR3 amino acids: CASSGTTSYTGELFF. The CDR3 bases are TGTGCCAGCAGCGGGACGACTAGCTACACCGGGGAGCTGTTTTTT.

This clone was counted between two and nine times. The J gene is TRBJ2-7, the V gene TRBV5-6, with D possibly being TRBD2 (5 bases). The CDR3 is made up of 15 amino acids. Trimming cost V 5 bases and J 2 bases, with 17 bases left between them. Germline V lookup: CDR1 SGHDT, CDR2 YYEEEE. The DNA of the CDR3 is TGTGCCAGCAGATCTTACGGGCGGGCCGCCTACGAGCAGTACTTC. It translates to CASRSYGRAAYEQYF.

This clone has just a few counts. The V gene is TRBV5-1, the J gene TRBJ1-1, with a possible D match to TRBD1 (5 bases). Germline CDR1 is SGHRS and CDR2 is YFSETQ. The CDR3 totals 16 residues. Trimming took off 4 bases at V and 4 bases at J, with 20 bases between the two ends. CDR3 protein: CASSVPGPTAGTEAFF. For the CDR3, the DNA is TGCGCCAGCAGCGTACCGGGACCGACAGCGGGCACTGAAGCTTTCTTT.

The chain couples TRBV9 to TRBJ1-2, with 7 bases identical to TRBD1. Trimming at V came to 3 bases and at J to 2 bases, leaving 10 bases not matched to a gene. The CDR3 spans 16 residues. Germline-derived CDR1 and CDR2 are SGDLS and YYNGEE. For the CDR3, the DNA is TGTGCCAGCAGCGGAACAGGGGCCGAGGCCAACTATGGCTACACCTTC. Translation: CASSGTGAEANYGYTF.

The chain is built from TRBV9 and TRBJ1-1, with D possibly matching TRBD1 (6 bases). CDR1 and CDR2 from the germline V gene are SGDLS and YYNGEE. The V gene lost 4 bases and the J gene lost 11 bases, with 21 bases spanning the gap. The CDR3 is 14 residues long. CDR3 loop: CASSSKDLGTSAFF. The CDR3 DNA reads TGTGCCAGCAGCTCGAAGGACCTCGGGACATCTGCTTTCTTT.

The V gene is TRBV2, the J gene TRBJ1-2; D remains ambiguous. The germline gives CDR1 SNHLY, CDR2 FYNNEI. CDR3 length: 14 residues. With 7 bases removed from V and 4 bases from J, the gap between germline ends came to 16 bases. CDR3 bases: TGTGCCAGCACGGGCGGGGTGATTTTCTATGGCTACACCTTC. Its translation is CASTGGVIFYGYTF. Complete variable domain (other parts from reference TRBV2 and TRBJ1-2): EPEVTQTPSHQVTQMGQEVILRCVPISNHLYFYWYRQILGQKVEFLVSFYNNEISEKSEIFDDQFSVERPDGSNFTLKIRSTKLEDSAMYFCASTGGVIFYGYTFGSGTRLTVV.

The chain is built from TRBV23-1 and TRBJ1-2; no reliable D call. Being an ORF, TRBV23-1 has a function that is uncertain. This CDR3 is built from 12 residues. The V gene lost 4 bases and the J gene lost 8 bases, with 11 bases spanning the gap. Written as DNA, the CDR3 is TGCGCCAGCAGTCCCTCGAGTCGAGGCTACACCTTC. Its protein product is CASSPSSRGYTF.

This clone has a handful of counts. The rearrangement joins TRBV7-8 to TRBJ1-1; possible D gene TRBD1, 6 bases. CDR1 is SGHVS, CDR2 FQNEAQ, per germline. This CDR3 contains 16 residues. Trimming stripped 6 bases from V and 1 base from J, with 18 bases between. CDR3 amino acids: CASSDRWQRKNTEAFF. CDR3 nucleotides: TGTGCCAGCAGTGACAGGTGGCAGAGGAAGAACACTGAAGCTTTCTTT.

The chain combines TRBV6-6 with TRBJ2-3, with TRBD2 matching over 8 bases. This CDR3 region has 14 residues. The V gene's germline CDR1 is MNHNY and CDR2 SVGAGI (reference sequence). Trimming at V came to 2 bases and at J to 8 bases, leaving 6 bases not matched to a gene. CDR3 DNA sequence: TGTGCCAGCAGTTACCCAGCGGGAGAAGGTACGCAGTATTTT. Translated: CASSYPAGEGTQYF.

This clone was found a few times. This sequence joins TRBV7-2 and TRBJ2-7; no reliable D call. This CDR3 contains 12 residues. Trimming shortened V by 0 bases and J by 3 bases, and 3 bases separated the two germline ends. Germline values: CDR1 SGHTA, CDR2 FQGNSA. CDR3 DNA: TGTGCCAGCAGCTTAGCTCACTACGAGCAGTACTTC. Residues: CASSLAHYEQYF.

The gene calls are TRBV29-1 and TRBJ2-1; D might be TRBD1 (6 bases). Germline values: CDR1 SQVTM, CDR2 ANQGSEA. Between the trimmed V and J ends, which lost 7 bases and 6 bases, there was a span of 22 bases. The CDR3 runs to 15 residues. The CDR3 nucleotides are TGCAGCGCCGCACTGCGGGTCGACAGGATCAATGAGCAGTTCTTC. Its protein is CSAALRVDRINEQFF.

This clone was observed a handful of times. The chain recombines TRBV14 with TRBJ2-1; 8 positions match TRBD2. The CDR3 covers 15 residues. CDR1 and CDR2 (germline): SGHDN, FVKESK. The trim removed 1 base at V and 10 bases at J, leaving 9 bases unmatched. CDR3 protein: CASSQAVGRAVEQFF. The CDR3 bases are TGTGCCAGCAGCCAAGCGGTCGGGAGGGCCGTGGAGCAGTTCTTC. Together with reference TRBV14 and TRBJ2-1, the CDR3 gives the full variable domain: EAGVTQFPSHSVIEKGQTVTLRCDPISGHDNLYWYRRVMGKEIKFLLHFVKESKQDESGMPNNRFLAERTGGTYSTLKVQPAELEDSGVYFCASSQAVGRAVEQFFGPGTRLTVL.

The chain combines TRBV4-3 with TRBJ1-2, with 8 bases matching TRBD1. V was clipped by 4 bases and J by 6 bases; unmatched bases: 4. The CDR3 extends over 13 amino acids. The germline CDR1 and CDR2 sequences are LGHNA and YSLEER. In nucleotides, the CDR3 is TGCGCCAGCAGCCGACAGGGGATCGATGGCTACACCTTC. As protein: CASSRQGIDGYTF.

This rearrangement joins TRBV9 to TRBJ2-7; weak D call: TRBD1 (6 bases). The germline CDR1 and CDR2 sequences are SGDLS and YYNGEE. Deletions cut 2 bases from V and 4 bases from J, with 13 bases between. CDR3 size: 14 residues. CDR3 loop: CASSVGRTGYEQYF. The DNA of the CDR3 is TGTGCCAGCAGCGTGGGAAGAACAGGGTACGAGCAGTACTTC. The full variable domain, with the rest looked up from reference TRBV9 and TRBJ2-7, is DSGVTQTPKHLITATGQRVTLRCSPRSGDLSVYWYQQSLDQGLQFLIQYYNGEERAKGNILERFSAQQFPDLHSELNLSSLELGDSALYFCASSVGRTGYEQYFGPGTRLTVT.